This T cell receptor beta chain came from a study of cytotoxic CD8 clonotypes in ibrutinib-treated CLL. Study-level information: Among the samples, the mean was roughly 260,000 productive templates and about 94,000 productive rearrangements.

Findings and limits, study-wide: For progressing versus sustained-remission patients, sampling times were not the same.

Produced via immunoSEQ multiplex PCR; TCRdb's table is partial and in-frame only. The sample records 150,000 to 200,000 clones, roughly 90% being singletons. The CDR3 is made up of 14 amino acids. Per the germline V gene, CDR1 is SGHTA and CDR2 is FQGNSA. With 4 bases clipped from V and 5 bases from J, the junction kept 0 bases outside the gene matches. Regarding this clone: What it recognizes is unknown.

The TCR was taken from a human donor with chronic lymphocytic leukemia. Sequences were derived from PBMCs, sampled at disease progression, from a patient treated with ibrutinib. The rearrangement links TRBV7-2 to TRBJ1-4; 11 bases line up with TRBD1. The CDR3 loop is CASSWTGGNEKLFF. CDR3 sequence (DNA): TGTGCCAGCAGCTGGACAGGGGGCAATGAAAAACTGTTTTTT.